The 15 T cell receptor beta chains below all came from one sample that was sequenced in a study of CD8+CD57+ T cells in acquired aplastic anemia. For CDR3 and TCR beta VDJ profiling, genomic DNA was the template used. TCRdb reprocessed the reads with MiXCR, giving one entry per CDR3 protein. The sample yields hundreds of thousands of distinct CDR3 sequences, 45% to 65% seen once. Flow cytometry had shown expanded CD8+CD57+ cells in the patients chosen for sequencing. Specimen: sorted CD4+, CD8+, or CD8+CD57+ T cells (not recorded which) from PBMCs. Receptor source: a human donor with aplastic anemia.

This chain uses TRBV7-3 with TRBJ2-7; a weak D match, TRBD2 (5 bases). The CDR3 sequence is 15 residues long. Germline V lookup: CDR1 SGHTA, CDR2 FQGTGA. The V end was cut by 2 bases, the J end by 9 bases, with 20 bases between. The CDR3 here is CASSLGLFAGERQYF. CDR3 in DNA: TGTGCCAGCAGCTTAGGACTTTTTGCCGGGGAGAGGCAGTACTTC.

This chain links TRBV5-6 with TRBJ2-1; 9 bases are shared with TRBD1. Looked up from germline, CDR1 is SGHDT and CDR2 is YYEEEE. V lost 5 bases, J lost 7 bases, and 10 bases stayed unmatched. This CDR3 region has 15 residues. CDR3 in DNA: TGTGCCAGCAGTCTCCCGGGACAGGGAACTAATGAGCAGTTCTTC. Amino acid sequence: CASSLPGQGTNEQFF. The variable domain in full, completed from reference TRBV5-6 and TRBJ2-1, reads DAGVTQSPTHLIKTRGQQVTLRCSPKSGHDTVSWYQQALGQGPQFIFQYYEEEERQRGNFPDRFSGHQFPNYSSELNVNALLLGDSALYLCASSLPGQGTNEQFFGPGTRLTVL.

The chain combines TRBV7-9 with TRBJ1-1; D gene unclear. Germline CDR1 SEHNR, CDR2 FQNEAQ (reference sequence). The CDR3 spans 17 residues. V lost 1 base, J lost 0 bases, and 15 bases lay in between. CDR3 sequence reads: CASSLDQQVVLNTEAFF. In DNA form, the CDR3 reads TGTGCCAGCAGCTTAGATCAGCAAGTGGTCTTGAACACTGAAGCTTTCTTT.

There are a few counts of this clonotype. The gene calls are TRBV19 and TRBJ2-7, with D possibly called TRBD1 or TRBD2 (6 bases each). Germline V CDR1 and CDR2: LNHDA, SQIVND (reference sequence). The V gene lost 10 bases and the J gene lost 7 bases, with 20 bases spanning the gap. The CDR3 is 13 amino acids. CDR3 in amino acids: CATEGGPLREQYF. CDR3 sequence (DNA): TGTGCCACCGAAGGGGGGCCCTTACGAGAGCAGTACTTC.

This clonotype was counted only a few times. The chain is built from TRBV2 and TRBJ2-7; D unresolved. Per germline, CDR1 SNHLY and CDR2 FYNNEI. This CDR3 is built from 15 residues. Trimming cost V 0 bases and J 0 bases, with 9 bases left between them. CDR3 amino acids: CASSEAATSSYEQYF. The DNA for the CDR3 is TGTGCCAGCAGTGAAGCTGCCACGAGCTCCTACGAGCAGTACTTC.

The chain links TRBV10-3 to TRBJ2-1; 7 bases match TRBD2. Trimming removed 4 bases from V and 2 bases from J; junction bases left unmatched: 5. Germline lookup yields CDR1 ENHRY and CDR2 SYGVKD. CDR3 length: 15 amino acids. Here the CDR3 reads CAISAPSGTYNEQFF. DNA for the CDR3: TGTGCCATCAGTGCCCCTAGCGGAACCTACAATGAGCAGTTCTTC.

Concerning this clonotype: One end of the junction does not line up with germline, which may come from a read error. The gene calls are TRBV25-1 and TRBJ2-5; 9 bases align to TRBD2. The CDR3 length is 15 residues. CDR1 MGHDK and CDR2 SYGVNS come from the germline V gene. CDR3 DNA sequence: TGTGCCACCAGTGGGGCTAGCGGGGACAAAGAGACCCAGTACTTC. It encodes CATSGASGDKETQYF.

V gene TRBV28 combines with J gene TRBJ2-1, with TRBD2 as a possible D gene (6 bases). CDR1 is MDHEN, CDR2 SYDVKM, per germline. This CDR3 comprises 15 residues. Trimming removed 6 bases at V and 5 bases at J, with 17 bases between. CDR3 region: CASSQIAGSNNEQFF. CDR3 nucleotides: TGTGCCAGCAGCCAAATTGCGGGGAGCAACAATGAGCAGTTCTTC. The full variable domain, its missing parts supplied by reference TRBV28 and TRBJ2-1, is DVKVTQSSRYLVKRTGEKVFLECVQDMDHENMFWYRQDPGLGLRLIYFSYDVKMKEKGDIPEGYSVSREKKERFSLILESASTNQTSMYLCASSQIAGSNNEQFFGPGTRLTVL.

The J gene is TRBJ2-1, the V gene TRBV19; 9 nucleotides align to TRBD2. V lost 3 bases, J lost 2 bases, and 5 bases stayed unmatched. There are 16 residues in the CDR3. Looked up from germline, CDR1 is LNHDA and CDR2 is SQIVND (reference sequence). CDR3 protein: CASSMVSGGPYNEQFF. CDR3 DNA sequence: TGTGCCAGTAGTATGGTCAGCGGGGGGCCCTACAATGAGCAGTTCTTC.

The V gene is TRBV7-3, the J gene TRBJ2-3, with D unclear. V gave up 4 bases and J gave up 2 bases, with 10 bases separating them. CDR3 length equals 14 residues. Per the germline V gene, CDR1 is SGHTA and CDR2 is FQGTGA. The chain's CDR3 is CASSSRTNTDTQYF. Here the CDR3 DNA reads TGTGCCAGCAGCTCGCGGACCAACACAGATACGCAGTATTTT.

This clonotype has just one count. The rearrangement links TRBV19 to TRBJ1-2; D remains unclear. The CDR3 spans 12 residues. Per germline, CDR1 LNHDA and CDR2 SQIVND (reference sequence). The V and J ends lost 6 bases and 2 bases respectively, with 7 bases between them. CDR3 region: CASRRQNYGYTF. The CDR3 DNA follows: TGTGCCAGTAGACGGCAGAACTATGGCTACACCTTC.

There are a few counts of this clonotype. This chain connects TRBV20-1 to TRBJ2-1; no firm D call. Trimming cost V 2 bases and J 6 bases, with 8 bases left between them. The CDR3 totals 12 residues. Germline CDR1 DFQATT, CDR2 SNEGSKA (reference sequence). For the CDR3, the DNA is TGCAGTGCTAGAACCCTAGGCAATGAGCAGTTCTTC. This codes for CSARTLGNEQFF.

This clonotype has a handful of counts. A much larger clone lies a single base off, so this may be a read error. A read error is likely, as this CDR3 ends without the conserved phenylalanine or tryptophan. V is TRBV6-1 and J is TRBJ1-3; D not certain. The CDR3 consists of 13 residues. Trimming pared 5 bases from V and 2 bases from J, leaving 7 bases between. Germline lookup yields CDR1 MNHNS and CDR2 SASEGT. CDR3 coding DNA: TGTGCCAGCAGTTACCCGGCTGGAAACACCATATATTCT. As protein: CASSYPAGNTIYS.

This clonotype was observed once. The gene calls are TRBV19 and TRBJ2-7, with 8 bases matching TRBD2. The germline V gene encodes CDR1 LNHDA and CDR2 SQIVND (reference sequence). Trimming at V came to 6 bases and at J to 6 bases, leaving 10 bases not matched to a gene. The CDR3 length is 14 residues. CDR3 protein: CASRVGAGEPEQYF. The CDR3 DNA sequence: TGTGCCAGTAGAGTGGGAGCGGGAGAGCCCGAGCAGTACTTC.

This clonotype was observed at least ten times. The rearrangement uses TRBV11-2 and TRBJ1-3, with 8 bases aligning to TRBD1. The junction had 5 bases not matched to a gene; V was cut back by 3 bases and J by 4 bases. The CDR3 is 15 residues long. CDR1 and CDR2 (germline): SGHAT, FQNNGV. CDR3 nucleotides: TGTGCCAGCAGCTTGGAAGGGACAGGAGGAAACACCATATATTTT. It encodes CASSLEGTGGNTIYF.